Listed here are 20 T cell receptor beta chains from one sample, sequenced in a study of T-cell reconstitution after alpha-beta-depleted transplantation in children. It was with unique molecular identifiers that the TCRbeta library was prepared. A single record per CDR3 protein comes from TCRdb applying MiXCR to the PCR reads. The data show about 410,000 distinct CDR3 sequences, with about 20% seen just once and around 4% held by the top ten. The source material was PBMCs from the stem cell graft donor, sampled from the stem cell graft. These receptors originate from a human donor who donated a stem cell graft to a child with acute myeloid leukemia.

This chain uses TRBV20-1 with TRBJ2-1, with 13 bases fitting TRBD2. Germline CDR1 is DFQATT and CDR2 is SNEGSKA (reference sequence). The CDR3 runs to 13 residues. Trimming at V came to 4 bases and at J to 9 bases, leaving 3 bases not matched to a gene. The CDR3 loop reads CSANRLAGGEQFF. As DNA, the CDR3 is TGCAGTGCTAACCGACTAGCGGGAGGTGAGCAGTTCTTC.

In its sample, this clonotype was seen a few times. This rearrangement joins TRBV7-8 to TRBJ2-1, with TRBD2 identical over 13 bases. The germline V gene encodes CDR1 SGHVS and CDR2 FQNEAQ. The CDR3 runs to 16 residues. The trim removed 2 bases at V and 12 bases at J, leaving 10 bases unmatched. CDR3: CASSLPQLAGGPGQFF. The DNA of the CDR3 is TGTGCCAGCAGCTTACCCCAACTAGCGGGAGGGCCGGGGCAGTTCTTC.

This clonotype was detected ten times or more. The chain couples TRBV5-1 to TRBJ2-5, with TRBD1 matching over 8 bases. The CDR3 is 14 amino acids. Germline V gene data show CDR1 as SGHRS and CDR2 as YFSETQ. Trimming removed 0 bases from V and 3 bases from J; junction bases left unmatched: 1. The CDR3 DNA reads as TGCGCCAGCAGCTTGGGACAGGGGAAAGAGACCCAGTACTTC. It encodes CASSLGQGKETQYF.

The J gene is TRBJ1-1, the V gene TRBV29-1, with TRBD1 matching 7 bases. The J segment lost 0 bases and the V segment lost 3 bases, leaving 4 bases of the junction unmatched. The CDR3 sequence is 14 residues long. Germline V gene data show CDR1 as SQVTM and CDR2 as ANQGSEA. CDR3 in DNA: TGCAGCGTTGACACAGGGGTACTGAACACTGAAGCTTTCTTT. This encodes CSVDTGVLNTEAFF.

V gene TRBV7-2 combines with J gene TRBJ2-7; no firm D call. Germline assignment: CDR1 SGHTA and CDR2 FQGNSA. V was shortened by 7 bases and J by 0 bases, with 16 bases between the two germline ends. The CDR3 length is 15 residues. The CDR3 spells CASTQVGSSSYEQYF. In DNA, the CDR3 is TGTGCCAGCACGCAGGTCGGGTCGAGCTCCTACGAGCAGTACTTC.

The chain uses TRBV24-1 and TRBJ2-1; possibly TRBD2 for D (5 bases). The CDR3 has 13 amino acids. The germline V gene has CDR1 KGHDR and CDR2 SFDVKD. V lost 1 base to trimming and J lost 7 bases, with 7 bases between them. CDR3 residues: CATSDFGGNEQFF. CDR3 sequence (DNA): TGTGCCACCAGTGATTTCGGAGGTAATGAGCAGTTCTTC.

A few counts support this clonotype. The chain is built from TRBV4-3 and TRBJ2-1; 10 bases map to TRBD2. Germline CDR1 is LGHNA and CDR2 is YSLEER. J lost 4 bases, V lost 4 bases, and 10 bases had no gene match. The CDR3 totals 17 residues. The CDR3 sequence is CASSPAATSGAYNEQFF. CDR3 coding DNA: TGCGCCAGCAGCCCAGCAGCCACTAGCGGGGCTTACAATGAGCAGTTCTTC.

The chain is built from TRBV4-2 and TRBJ2-7, with D maybe TRBD1 (5 bases). Trimming cost V 0 bases and J 6 bases, with 18 bases left between them. CDR3 length equals 16 residues. CDR1 is LGHNA, CDR2 YNFKEQ, per germline. The DNA of the CDR3 is TGTGCCAGCAGCCAAGATCTAGGGCAGGGCTGGCGCGAGCAGTACTTC. Translated, it gives CASSQDLGQGWREQYF.

The chain has TRBV7-8 and TRBJ2-7; D remains ambiguous. Trimming shortened V by 3 bases and J by 0 bases, and 6 bases separated the two germline ends. The V gene's germline CDR1 is SGHVS and CDR2 FQNEAQ. This CDR3 has 13 residues. CDR3 region: CASSLSNSYEQYF. The CDR3, as DNA: TGTGCCAGCAGCTTGAGCAACTCCTACGAGCAGTACTTC.

This clonotype was counted between two and nine times. In DNA, the CDR3 is TGCAGCGTTCTTGGCAATGGGCAGGGATTTTTCAATGAGCAGTTCTTC. It codes for CSVLGNGQGFFNEQFF. The V call is TRBV29-1, the J call TRBJ2-1; tentative D call: TRBD1 (5 bases). The germline CDR1 and CDR2 sequences are SQVTM and ANQGSEA. Deletions cut 5 bases from V and 6 bases from J, with 23 bases between. The CDR3 loop spans 16 amino acids.

This clonotype was seen more than once but under ten times. The rearrangement links TRBV7-3 to TRBJ2-2; TRBD2 is a possible D gene (6 bases). Trimming removed 4 bases from V and 4 bases from J, with 16 bases in between. CDR1 is SGHTA, CDR2 FQGTGA, per germline. The CDR3 has 16 amino acids. The CDR3 DNA reads TGTGCCAGCAGCTACAGAGCCGGGAGATCCACCGGGGAGCTGTTTTTT. This gives the protein CASSYRAGRSTGELFF.

This clonotype was recorded a few times. The J gene is TRBJ2-5, the V gene TRBV12-3 or TRBV12-4, with D uncertain. V lost 2 bases to trimming and J lost 4 bases, with 8 bases between them. There are 13 residues in the CDR3. The CDR3 DNA is TGTGCCAGCAGTTTACCCCCTGGAGAGACCCAGTACTTC. As protein: CASSLPPGETQYF.

This clonotype was recorded many times. V usage is TRBV7-9 and J usage is TRBJ2-3; 9 bases fit TRBD2. The V segment lost 4 bases and the J segment 6 bases; nucleotides outside the gene matches: 8. Germline loops: CDR1 SEHNR, CDR2 FQNEAQ (reference sequence). The length of the CDR3 is 15 residues. CDR3 loop: CASSSGGLAGDTQYF. DNA of the CDR3: TGTGCCAGCAGCTCCGGCGGGCTAGCGGGGGATACGCAGTATTTT.

This chain links TRBV2 with TRBJ1-5, with D uncertain. From germline, CDR1 is SNHLY and CDR2 FYNNEI. The CDR3 is 14 residues long. Trimming took off 4 bases at V and 4 bases at J, with 11 bases between the two ends. CDR3 residues: CASSAAGWNQPQHF. The CDR3 coding sequence is TGTGCCAGCAGTGCCGCGGGTTGGAATCAGCCCCAGCATTTT.

V is TRBV12-3 or TRBV12-4 and J is TRBJ2-1; 8 bases map to TRBD2. The CDR3 is 16 amino acids. The J segment lost 3 bases and the V segment lost 2 bases, leaving 6 bases of the junction unmatched. In nucleotides, the CDR3 is TGTGCCAGCAGTTTAAAAGCGGGAGAGTTCTACAATGAGCAGTTCTTC. The encoded protein is CASSLKAGEFYNEQFF.

The V gene is TRBV28, the J gene TRBJ2-7, with D perhaps given as TRBD1 or TRBD2 (6 bases each). This CDR3 spans 16 amino acids. In germline, CDR1 is MDHEN, CDR2 SYDVKM. The ends were cut back, 1 base at V and 5 bases at J, with 18 bases in the middle. Here the CDR3 reads CASSLYRALGGHEQYF. The CDR3 coding sequence is TGTGCCAGCAGTTTATATAGGGCGCTGGGGGGCCACGAGCAGTACTTC.

The chain uses TRBV5-1 and TRBJ2-2; D uncertain. Germline CDR1 is SGHRS and CDR2 is YFSETQ. The CDR3 contains 15 residues. V was pared by 0 bases and J by 4 bases, with 10 bases between. CDR3 region: CASSLDTPATGELFF. The DNA of the CDR3 is TGCGCCAGCAGCTTGGACACACCAGCCACCGGGGAGCTGTTTTTT.

This clonotype has only a few counts. V usage is TRBV7-9 and J usage is TRBJ2-2; a possible D gene is TRBD2 (6 bases). This CDR3 has 14 residues. Germline CDR1 is SEHNR and CDR2 is FQNEAQ (reference sequence). V was trimmed by 8 bases and J by 6 bases, leaving 16 bases between them. CDR3 nucleotide sequence: TGTGCCAGCGGGCGTGGAGGGGAATCCGGGGAGCTGTTTTTT. This translates into CASGRGGESGELFF.

This clonotype turned up a few times. The chain recombines TRBV5-6 with TRBJ2-3; the match to TRBD2 covers 15 bases. Trimming took 4 bases from V and 0 from J; bases not matched to a gene: 3. The CDR3 sequence is 17 residues long. The V gene's germline CDR1 is SGHDT and CDR2 YYEEEE. The CDR3 is CASSRTSGRVSTDTQYF. CDR3 nucleotide sequence: TGTGCCAGCAGCCGGACTAGCGGGAGGGTTAGCACAGATACGCAGTATTTT.

The genes are TRBV27 and TRBJ2-7, with 7 bases matching TRBD1. The CDR3 contains 14 residues. Germline CDR1 and CDR2: MNHEY and SMNVEV (reference sequence). J was trimmed by 3 bases and V by 5 bases; bases with no gene match: 7. The CDR3 protein is CASSHPGQNYEQYF. As DNA, the CDR3 is TGTGCCAGCAGTCATCCGGGACAGAACTACGAGCAGTACTTC.